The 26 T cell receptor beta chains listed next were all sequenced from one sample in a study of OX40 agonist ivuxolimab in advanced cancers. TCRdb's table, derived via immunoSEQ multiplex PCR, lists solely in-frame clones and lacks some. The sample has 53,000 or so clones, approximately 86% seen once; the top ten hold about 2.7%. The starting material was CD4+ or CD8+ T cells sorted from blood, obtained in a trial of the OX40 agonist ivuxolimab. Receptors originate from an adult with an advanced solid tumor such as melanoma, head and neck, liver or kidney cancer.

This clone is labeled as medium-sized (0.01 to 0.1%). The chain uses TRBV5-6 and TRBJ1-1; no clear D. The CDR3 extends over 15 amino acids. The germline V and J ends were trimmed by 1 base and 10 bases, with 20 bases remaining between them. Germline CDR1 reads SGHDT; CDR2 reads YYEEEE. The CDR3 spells CASSLKVTGRAVAFF. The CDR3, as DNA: TGTGCCAGCAGCTTGAAGGTCACGGGGAGGGCTGTAGCTTTCTTT. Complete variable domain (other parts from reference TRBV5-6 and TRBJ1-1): DAGVTQSPTHLIKTRGQQVTLRCSPKSGHDTVSWYQQALGQGPQFIFQYYEEEERQRGNFPDRFSGHQFPNYSSELNVNALLLGDSALYLCASSLKVTGRAVAFFGQGTRLTVV.

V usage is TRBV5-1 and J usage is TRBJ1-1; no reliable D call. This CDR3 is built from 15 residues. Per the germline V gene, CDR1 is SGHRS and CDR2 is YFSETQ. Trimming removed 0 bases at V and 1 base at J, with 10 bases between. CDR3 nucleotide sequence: TGCGCCAGCAGCTTGGGAAGGAGGGCGAACACTGAAGCTTTCTTT. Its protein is CASSLGRRANTEAFF.

The CDR3 reads CASSLTQGFQETQYF. The CDR3, as DNA: TGCGCCAGCAGCCTTACACAGGGATTCCAAGAGACCCAGTACTTC. The chain uses TRBV4-1 and TRBJ2-5, with D maybe TRBD1 (6 bases). The CDR3 contains 15 residues. From germline, CDR1 is MGHRA and CDR2 YSYEKL. V was cut by 4 bases and J by 1 base, with 13 bases left in between.

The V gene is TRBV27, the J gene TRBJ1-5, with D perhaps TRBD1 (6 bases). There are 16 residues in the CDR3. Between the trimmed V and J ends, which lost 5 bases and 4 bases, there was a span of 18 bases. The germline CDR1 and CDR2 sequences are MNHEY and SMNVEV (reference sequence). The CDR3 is CASSASTGIRNQPQHF. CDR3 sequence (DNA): TGTGCCAGCAGTGCGTCTACAGGGATACGGAATCAGCCCCAGCATTTT.

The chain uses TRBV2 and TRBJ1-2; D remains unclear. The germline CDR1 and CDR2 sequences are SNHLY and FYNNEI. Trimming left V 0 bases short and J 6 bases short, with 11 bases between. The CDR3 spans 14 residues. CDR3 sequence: CASSEARASNGYTF. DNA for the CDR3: TGTGCCAGCAGTGAAGCCCGGGCGTCCAATGGCTACACCTTC.

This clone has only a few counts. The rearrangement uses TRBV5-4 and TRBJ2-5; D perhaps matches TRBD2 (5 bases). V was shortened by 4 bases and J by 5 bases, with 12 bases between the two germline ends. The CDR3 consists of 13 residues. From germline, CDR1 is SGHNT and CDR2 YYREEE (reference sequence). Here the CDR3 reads CASSPERRETQYF. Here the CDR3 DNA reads TGTGCCAGCAGCCCAGAAAGGAGGGAGACCCAGTACTTC.

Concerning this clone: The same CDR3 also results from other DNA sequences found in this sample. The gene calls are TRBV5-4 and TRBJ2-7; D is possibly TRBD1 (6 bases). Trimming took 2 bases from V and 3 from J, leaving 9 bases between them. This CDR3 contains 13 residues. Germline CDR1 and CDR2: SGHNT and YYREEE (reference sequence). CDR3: CASSLQGSYEQYF. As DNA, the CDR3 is TGTGCCAGCAGCTTACAGGGTAGCTACGAGCAGTACTTC.

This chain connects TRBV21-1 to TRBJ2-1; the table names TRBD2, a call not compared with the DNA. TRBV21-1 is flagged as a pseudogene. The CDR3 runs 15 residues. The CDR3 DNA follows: TGTGCCAGCAGCAAACCCCGGGGCGGGAGAAATGAGCAGTTCTTC. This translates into CASSKPRGGRNEQFF.

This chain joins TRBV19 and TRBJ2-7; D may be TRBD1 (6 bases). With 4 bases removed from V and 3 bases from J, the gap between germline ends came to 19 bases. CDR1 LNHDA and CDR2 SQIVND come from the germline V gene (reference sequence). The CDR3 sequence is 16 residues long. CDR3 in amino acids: CASSTLRGQNLYEQYF. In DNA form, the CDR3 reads TGTGCCAGTAGTACACTTAGAGGACAGAACCTCTACGAGCAGTACTTC.

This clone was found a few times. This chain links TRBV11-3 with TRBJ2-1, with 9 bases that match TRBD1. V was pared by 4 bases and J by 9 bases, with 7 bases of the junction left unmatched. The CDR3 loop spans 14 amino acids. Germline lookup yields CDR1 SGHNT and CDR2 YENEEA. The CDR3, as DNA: TGTGCCAGCAGCTCCGCCACAGGGGGCACTGAGCAGTTCTTC. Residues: CASSSATGGTEQFF.

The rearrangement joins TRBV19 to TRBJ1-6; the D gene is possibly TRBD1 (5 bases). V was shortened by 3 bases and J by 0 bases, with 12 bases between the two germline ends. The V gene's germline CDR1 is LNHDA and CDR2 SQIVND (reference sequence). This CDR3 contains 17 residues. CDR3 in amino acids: CASSIAPGSSYNSPLHF. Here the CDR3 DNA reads TGTGCCAGTAGTATCGCCCCAGGGAGCTCCTATAATTCACCCCTCCACTTT.

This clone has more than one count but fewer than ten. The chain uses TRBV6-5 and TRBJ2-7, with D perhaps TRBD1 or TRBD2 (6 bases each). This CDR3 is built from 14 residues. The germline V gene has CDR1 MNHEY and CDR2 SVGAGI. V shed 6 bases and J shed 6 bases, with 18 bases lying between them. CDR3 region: CASRSPGGLGEQYF. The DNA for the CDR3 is TGTGCCAGCAGATCACCCGGGGGCCTGGGCGAGCAGTACTTC.

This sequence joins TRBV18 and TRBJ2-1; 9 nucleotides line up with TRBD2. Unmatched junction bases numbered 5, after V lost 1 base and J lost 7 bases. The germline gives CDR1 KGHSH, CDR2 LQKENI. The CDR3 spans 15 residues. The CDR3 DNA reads TGTGCCAGCTCACCACTAGCGGGAGCGGGTAATGAGCAGTTCTTC. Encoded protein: CASSPLAGAGNEQFF.

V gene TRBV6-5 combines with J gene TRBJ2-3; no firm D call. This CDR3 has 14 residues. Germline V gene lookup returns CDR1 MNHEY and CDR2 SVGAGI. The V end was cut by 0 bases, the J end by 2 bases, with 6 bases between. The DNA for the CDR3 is TGTGCCAGCAGTTACTCGGGATCCACAGATACGCAGTATTTT. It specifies CASSYSGSTDTQYF.

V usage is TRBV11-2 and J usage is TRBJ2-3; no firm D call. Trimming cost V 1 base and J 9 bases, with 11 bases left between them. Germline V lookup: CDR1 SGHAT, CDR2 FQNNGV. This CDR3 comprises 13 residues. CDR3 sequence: CASSLGYSGTQYF. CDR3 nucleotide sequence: TGTGCCAGCAGCTTAGGGTACAGTGGGACGCAGTATTTT.

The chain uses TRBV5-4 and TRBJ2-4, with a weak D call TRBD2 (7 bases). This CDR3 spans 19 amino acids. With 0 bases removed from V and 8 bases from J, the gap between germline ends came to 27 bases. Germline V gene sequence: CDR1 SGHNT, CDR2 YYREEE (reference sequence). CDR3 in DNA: TGTGCCAGCAGCTTGGGGAGGGGGGGCCCGGGACAAACGACGGACATTCAGTACTTC. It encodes CASSLGRGGPGQTTDIQYF.

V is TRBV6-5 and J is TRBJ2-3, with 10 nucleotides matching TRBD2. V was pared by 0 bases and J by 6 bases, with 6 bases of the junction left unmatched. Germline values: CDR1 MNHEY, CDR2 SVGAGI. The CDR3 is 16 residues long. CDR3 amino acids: CASSYSTGTSVDTQYF. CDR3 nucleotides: TGTGCCAGCAGTTACTCAACCGGGACTAGCGTGGATACGCAGTATTTT.

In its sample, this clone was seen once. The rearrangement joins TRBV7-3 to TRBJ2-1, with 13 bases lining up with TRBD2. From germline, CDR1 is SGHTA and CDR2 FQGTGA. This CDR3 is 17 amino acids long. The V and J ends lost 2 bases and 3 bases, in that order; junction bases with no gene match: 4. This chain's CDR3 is CASSLGTSGMIYNEQFF. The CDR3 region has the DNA TGTGCCAGCAGCTTAGGGACTAGCGGGATGATCTACAATGAGCAGTTCTTC.

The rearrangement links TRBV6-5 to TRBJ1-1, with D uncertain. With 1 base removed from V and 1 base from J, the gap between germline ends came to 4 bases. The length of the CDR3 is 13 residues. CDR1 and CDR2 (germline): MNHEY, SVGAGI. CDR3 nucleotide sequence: TGTGCCAGCAGTTACTTACCGAACACTGAAGCTTTCTTT. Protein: CASSYLPNTEAFF.

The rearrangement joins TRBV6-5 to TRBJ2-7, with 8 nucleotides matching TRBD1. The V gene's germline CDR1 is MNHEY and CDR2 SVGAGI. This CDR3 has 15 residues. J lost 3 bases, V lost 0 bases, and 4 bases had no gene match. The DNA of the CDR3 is TGTGCCAGCAGTTACTCGTGGACAGGGAACTACGAGCAGTACTTC. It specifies CASSYSWTGNYEQYF.

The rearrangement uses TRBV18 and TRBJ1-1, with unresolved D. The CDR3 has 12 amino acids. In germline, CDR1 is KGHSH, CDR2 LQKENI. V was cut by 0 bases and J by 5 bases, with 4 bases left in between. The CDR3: CASSPPGTEAFF. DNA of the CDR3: TGTGCCAGCTCACCACCGGGGACTGAAGCTTTCTTT.

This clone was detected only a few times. CDR3 sequence reads: CASRDRANYGYTF. CDR3 in DNA: TGTGCCAGCAGGGACAGGGCTAACTATGGCTACACCTTC. The V gene is TRBV27, the J gene TRBJ1-2, with 8 bases lining up with TRBD1. Trimming removed 6 bases from V and 0 bases from J; junction bases left unmatched: 0. The CDR3 contains 13 residues. CDR1 is MNHEY and CDR2 is SMNVEV in the germline V gene (reference sequence).

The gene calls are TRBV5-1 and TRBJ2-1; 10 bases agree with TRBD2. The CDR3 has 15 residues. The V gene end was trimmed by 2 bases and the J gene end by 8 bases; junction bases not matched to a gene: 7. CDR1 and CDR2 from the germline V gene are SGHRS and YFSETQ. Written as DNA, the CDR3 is TGCGCCAGCAGCTTCCCAACTAGCGGGGCGGATGAGCAGTTCTTC. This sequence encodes CASSFPTSGADEQFF.

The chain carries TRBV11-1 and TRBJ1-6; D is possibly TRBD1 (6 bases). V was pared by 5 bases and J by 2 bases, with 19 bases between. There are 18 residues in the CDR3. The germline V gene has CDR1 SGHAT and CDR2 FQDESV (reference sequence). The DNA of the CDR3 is TGTGCCAGCAGCGACCAACGGGACACCAGTACCTATAATTCACCCCTCCACTTT. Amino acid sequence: CASSDQRDTSTYNSPLHF.

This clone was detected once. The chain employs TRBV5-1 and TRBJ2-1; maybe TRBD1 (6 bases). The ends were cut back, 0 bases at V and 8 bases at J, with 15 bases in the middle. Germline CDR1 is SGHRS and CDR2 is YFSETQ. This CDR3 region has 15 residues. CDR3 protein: CASSLAPGQSDEQFF. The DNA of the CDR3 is TGCGCCAGCAGCTTGGCCCCGGGACAAAGCGATGAGCAGTTCTTC.

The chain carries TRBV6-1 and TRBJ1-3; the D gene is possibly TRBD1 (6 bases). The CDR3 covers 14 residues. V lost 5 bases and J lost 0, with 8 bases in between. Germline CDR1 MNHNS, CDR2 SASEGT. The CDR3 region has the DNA TGTGCCAGCAGTCGGACAGACTCTGGAAACACCATATATTTT. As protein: CASSRTDSGNTIYF.